The source of this T cell receptor beta chain is a study of regulatory T cells in long-lasting Graves disease (dated by TCRdb to the early 2020s). Looking at the study overall: Persistent Graves' disease was defined as antithyroid drug treatment for over 5 years with persistently positive TSH receptor autoantibodies. In the clinical cohort, patients with persistent Graves' disease had used antithyroid drugs for an average of roughly 10 years. Peripheral blood TCR sequencing and RNA sequencing compared persistent Graves' disease patients with newly diagnosed Graves' disease patients. A total of roughly 33 samples underwent TCR sequencing: about 13 from persistent and roughly 20 from newly diagnosed Graves' disease patients. The study took place in China and was registered as a clinical trial. What the study reported, not specific to this receptor: Because the primary lesion, thyroid tissue, could not be accessed, the study looked at peripheral blood alone. As a limitation, the authors acknowledged that the small sample size may reduce accuracy. Preferential use of TRBV28, TRBJ1-2 and TRBJ2-5 was observed in persistent disease, whereas TRBV20-1 and TRBJ2-1 were favored in newly diagnosed disease. A larger number of public clonotypes was shared among persistent patients (around 3,000) than among newly diagnosed patients (over 850). Lower TCR Shannon entropy and fewer highly expanded clones were observed in persistent Graves' disease patients than in newly diagnosed patients, which suggested clonal expansion. Only the TCR beta chain was sequenced and analyzed.

This clonotype was picked up many times. This receptor's antigen is unknown. No base-level quality is on record; no much larger clone is a single base apart. The CDR3 has 15 amino acids, counting the end cysteine and phenylalanine. Just the 45-base CDR3 DNA is kept, in frame starting at base 1. Trimming accounts for 2 bases at V and 3 bases at J, while the number of junction bases matched to no gene is 3. As encoded in the germline V gene (reference sequence), CDR1 is LNHNV while CDR2 is YYDKDF. According to the study, the label for this sample's time point signals: persistent/refractory GD, antithyroid drugs over 5 years with positive TRAb. For both TCR sequencing and RNA sequencing, RNA was extracted from PBMCs using TRIzol. The diagnosis of Graves' disease was made according to American Thyroid Association guidelines. Patients were recruited from an endocrinology department in Xi'an, China. From each patient, approximately 10 milliliters of peripheral blood was collected into an EDTA anticoagulant tube. Ficoll Paque Plus density gradient separation was used to isolate PBMCs, and no additional T cell sorting was done. An Agilent 2100 Bioanalyzer and agarose gel were used to assess RNA quality, and a NanoDrop 2000 was used to measure RNA concentration.

The library was built by means of multiplex PCR. Instrument used: Illumina HiSeq 4000. iRepertoire HTBI primers and Arm-PCR amplification of CDR3 regions were used to construct TCR beta libraries. Gel purification was performed on PCR products prior to sequencing. Processing in the source paper ran as follows. Gene usage analysis of CDR3 amino acid clonotypes relied on the roughly 60 TRBV and 13 to 15 TRBJ segments identified across samples. COPE and FqMerger were used to merge filtered high-quality paired reads into contigs. BLAST was used to align contigs to the IMGT TRBV, TRBD and TRBJ reference genes, and CDR3 was defined following IMGT. Any clonotype with a frequency above 0.1% was counted as a highly expanded clone. Shannon entropy was used to measure repertoire diversity, and the Gini coefficient was used to measure V-J evenness. Clonotypes shared by more than one individual were considered public. The public reads were quality trimmed at Q25 with fastp and then assembled into clones with MiXCR by TCRdb, keeping productive beta chains. Each entry is one CDR3 protein sequence, shown with its most common DNA and genes. The V and J calls were determined by TCRdb, not by the authors. For this sample there are around 400,000 distinct CDR3 sequences; about a quarter appear just once. The top ten constitute around 26% of the sample.

Sequenced material: peripheral blood mononuclear cells (PBMCs), taken when the disease was refractory, from a patient treated with antithyroid drugs. This receptor was identified in a female donor with Graves disease. The rearranged chain carries TRBV15 and TRBJ2-7; 11 bases in the middle match TRBD2. The DNA sequence is as follows: TGTGCCACCAGCAGACCCGGGACTAGCGGCTACGAGCAGTACTTC. This yields the protein CATSRPGTSGYEQYF.